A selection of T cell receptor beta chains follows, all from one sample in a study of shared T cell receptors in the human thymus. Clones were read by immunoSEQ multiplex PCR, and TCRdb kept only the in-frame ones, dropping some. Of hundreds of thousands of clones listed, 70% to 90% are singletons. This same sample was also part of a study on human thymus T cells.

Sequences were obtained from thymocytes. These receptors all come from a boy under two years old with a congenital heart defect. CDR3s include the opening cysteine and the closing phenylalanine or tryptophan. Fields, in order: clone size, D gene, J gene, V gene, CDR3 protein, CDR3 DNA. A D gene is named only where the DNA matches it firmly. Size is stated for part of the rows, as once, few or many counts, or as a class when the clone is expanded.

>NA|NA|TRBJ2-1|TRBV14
CASSQESSARGNEQFF
TGTGCCAGCAGCCAAGAATCGTCCGCCAGAGGGAATGAGCAGTTCTTC
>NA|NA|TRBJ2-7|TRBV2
CAINPRGYEQYF
TGTGCCATCAATCCTAGGGGTTACGAGCAGTACTTC
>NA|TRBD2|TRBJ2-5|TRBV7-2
CASSLPVWLAGGPGETQYF
TGTGCCAGCAGCTTACCCGTCTGGTTAGCGGGAGGGCCCGGGGAGACCCAGTACTTC
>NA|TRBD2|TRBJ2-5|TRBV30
CAWSVRLADPPQETQYF
TGTGCCTGGAGTGTCCGACTAGCGGATCCCCCCCAAGAGACCCAGTACTTC
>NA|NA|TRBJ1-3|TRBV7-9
CASSLGRRVGNTIYF
TGTGCCAGCAGCTTAGGCCGCAGGGTTGGAAACACCATATATTTT
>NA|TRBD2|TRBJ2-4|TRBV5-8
CASSTWGLAILAKNIQYF
TGTGCCAGCAGCACGTGGGGACTAGCCATCCTAGCCAAAAACATTCAGTACTTC
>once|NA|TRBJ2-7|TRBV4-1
CASSQPEGVSSYEQYF
TGCGCCAGCAGCCAACCCGAGGGGGTCAGCTCCTACGAGCAGTACTTC
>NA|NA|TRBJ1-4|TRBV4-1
CASSQGQETNEKLFF
TGCGCCAGCAGCCAAGGACAGGAGACAAATGAAAAACTGTTTTTT
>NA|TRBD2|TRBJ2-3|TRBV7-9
CASLPSGRGATDTQYF
TGTGCCAGCCTTCCTAGTGGGCGGGGGGCCACAGATACGCAGTATTTT
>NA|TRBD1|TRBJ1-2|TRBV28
CASRKQGGNYGYTF
TGTGCCAGCAGGAAGCAGGGGGGTAACTATGGCTACACCTTC
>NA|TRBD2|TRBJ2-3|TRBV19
CASSPPNLAGNTDTQYF
TGTGCCAGTAGTCCGCCCAATCTAGCGGGAAACACAGATACGCAGTATTTT
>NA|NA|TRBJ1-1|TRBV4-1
CASSQEGGANTEAFF
TGCGCCAGCAGCCAAGAAGGTGGGGCGAACACTGAAGCTTTCTTT
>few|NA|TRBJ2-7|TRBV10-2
CASRWEVYF
TGCGCCAGCAGGTGGGAGGTGTACTTC
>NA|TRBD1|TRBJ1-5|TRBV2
CAISRCGTGDQPQHF
TGTGCCATATCACGGTGCGGGACAGGGGATCAGCCCCAGCATTTT
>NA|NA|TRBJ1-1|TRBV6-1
CASSAKLGMNTEAFF
TGTGCCAGCAGTGCTAAACTAGGCATGAACACTGAAGCTTTCTTT
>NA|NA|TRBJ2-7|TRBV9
CASSAFSPGEQYF
TGTGCCAGCAGCGCCTTCTCCCCGGGGGAGCAGTACTTC
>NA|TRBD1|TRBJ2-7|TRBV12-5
CASGLVQGDKLTYEQYF
TGTGCTAGTGGTTTGGTACAGGGGGACAAGTTAACCTACGAGCAGTACTTC
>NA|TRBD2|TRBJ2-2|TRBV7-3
CASSPGGSGGLHTGELFF
TGTGCCAGCAGCCCCGGCGGTAGCGGGGGTCTTCACACCGGGGAGCTGTTTTTT
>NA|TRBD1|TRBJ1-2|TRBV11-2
CASSFRQGRYTF
TGTGCCAGCAGCTTCCGACAGGGACGCTACACCTTC
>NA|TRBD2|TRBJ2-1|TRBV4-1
CASSQTGRMQFF
TGCGCCAGCAGCCAAACCGGGAGGATGCAGTTCTTC
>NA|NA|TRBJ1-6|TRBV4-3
CASSQGQNNSPLHF
TGCGCCAGCAGCCAGGGCCAGAATAATTCACCCCTCCACTTT
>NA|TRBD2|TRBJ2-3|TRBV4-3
CASSQMTSGDTQYF
TGCGCCAGCAGCCAGATGACTAGCGGAGATACGCAGTATTTT
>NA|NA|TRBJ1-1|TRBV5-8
CASSLGEDGMNTEAFF
TGTGCCAGCAGCTTGGGGGAGGACGGCATGAACACTGAAGCTTTCTTT
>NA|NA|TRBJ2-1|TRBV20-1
CSARGPQEQFF
TGCAGTGCTAGAGGCCCTCAGGAGCAGTTCTTC
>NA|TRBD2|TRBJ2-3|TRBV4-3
CASSRVLAGSTDTQYF
TGCGCCAGCAGCCGCGTTCTAGCGGGAAGTACAGATACGCAGTATTTT
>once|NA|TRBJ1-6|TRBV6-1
CASSEPTEIDSPLHF
TGTGCCAGCAGTGAGCCGACAGAAATAGATTCACCCCTCCACTTT
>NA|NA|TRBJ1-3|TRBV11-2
CASSPTQQGRNTIYF
TGTGCCAGCAGCCCCACCCAGCAGGGGCGAAACACCATATATTTT
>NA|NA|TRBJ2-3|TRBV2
CASSEAGGGSSTDTQYF
TGTGCCAGCAGTGAAGCGGGGGGTGGCTCTAGCACAGATACGCAGTATTTT
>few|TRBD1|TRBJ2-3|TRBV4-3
CASSQGAGRGSPDTQYF
TGCGCCAGCAGCCAAGGGGCGGGCAGGGGGTCCCCAGATACGCAGTATTTT
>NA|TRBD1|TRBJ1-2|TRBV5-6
CASSARGPQAIGYTF
TGTGCCAGCAGTGCCAGGGGGCCTCAAGCTATAGGCTACACCTTC
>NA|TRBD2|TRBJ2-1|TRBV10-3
CAISESGAGGLNEQFF
TGTGCCATCAGTGAGTCAGGAGCGGGAGGTCTTAATGAGCAGTTCTTC
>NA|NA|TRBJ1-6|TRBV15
CATSRQDNSPLHF
TGTGCCACCAGCAGACAGGATAATTCACCCCTCCACTTT
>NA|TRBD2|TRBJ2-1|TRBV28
CASSLCVKRDYNEQFF
TGTGCCAGCAGTTTATGCGTCAAGCGGGATTACAATGAGCAGTTCTTC
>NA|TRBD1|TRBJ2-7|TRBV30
CAWSVQGEAISYEQYF
TGTGCCTGGAGTGTACAGGGGGAGGCTATTTCCTACGAGCAGTACTTC
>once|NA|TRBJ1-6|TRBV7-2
CASSFSQRPGHVHNSPLHF
TGTGCCAGCAGCTTCTCGCAAAGACCGGGACACGTACATAATTCACCCCTCCACTTT
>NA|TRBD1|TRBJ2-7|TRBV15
CATSHGTGVRSYEQYF
TGTGCCACCAGCCACGGGACAGGAGTGCGCTCCTACGAGCAGTACTTC
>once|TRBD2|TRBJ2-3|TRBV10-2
CAPAVHQQVLVFIRREATDTQYF
TGCGCGCCAGCAGTCCACCAGCAGGTACTAGTATTCATTCGGCGGGAGGCCACAGATACGCAGTATTTT
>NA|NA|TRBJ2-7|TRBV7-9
CASSFDRGLAGDHYEQYF
TGTGCCAGCAGCTTCGACAGGGGGCTAGCGGGGGACCACTACGAGCAGTACTTC
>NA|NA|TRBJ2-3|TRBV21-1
CASSSPCERSTDTQYF
TGTGCCAGCAGCAGCCCCTGTGAGCGGAGCACAGATACGCAGTATTTT
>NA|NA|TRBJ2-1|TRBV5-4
CASSFANTRASGGYNEQFF
TGTGCCAGCAGCTTCGCCAATACCCGGGCTTCAGGAGGCTACAATGAGCAGTTCTTC
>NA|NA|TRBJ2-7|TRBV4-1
CASSQDSGHEYEQYF
TGCGCCAGCAGCCAAGATAGTGGACATGAATACGAGCAGTACTTC
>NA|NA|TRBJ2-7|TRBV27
CASSFDREYEQYF
TGTGCCAGCAGTTTTGACAGAGAATACGAGCAGTACTTC
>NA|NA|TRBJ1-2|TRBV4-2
CASSQASGFYGYTF
TGTGCCAGCAGCCAAGCTTCGGGTTTCTATGGCTACACCTTC
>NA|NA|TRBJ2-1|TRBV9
CASSVARGGKDEQFF
TGTGCCAGCAGCGTAGCTAGGGGCGGTAAAGATGAGCAGTTCTTC
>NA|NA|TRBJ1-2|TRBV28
CASRLYGGEDGYTF
TGTGCCAGCAGGCTTTACGGGGGGGAAGATGGCTACACCTTC
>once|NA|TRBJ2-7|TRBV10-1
CASNSTNRVREQYF
TGCGCCAGCAACTCTACTAACAGGGTCCGCGAGCAGTACTTC
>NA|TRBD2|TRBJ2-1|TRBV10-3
CAISRLAGEDEQFF
TGTGCCATCAGTCGACTAGCGGGAGAGGATGAGCAGTTCTTC
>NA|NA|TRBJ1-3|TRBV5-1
CASSLEEGAGGNTIYF
TGCGCCAGCAGCTTGGAAGAGGGCGCGGGAGGAAACACCATATATTTT
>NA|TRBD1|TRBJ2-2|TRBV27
CASSAEDRVTGELFF
TGTGCCAGCAGTGCCGAGGACAGGGTCACCGGGGAGCTGTTTTTT
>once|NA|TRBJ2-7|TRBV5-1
CASRGHPARFEQYF
TGCGCCAGCCGGGGTCACCCGGCTAGGTTCGAGCAGTACTTC
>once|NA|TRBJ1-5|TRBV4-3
CASSQGEGEVPQHF
TGCGCCAGCAGCCAAGGGGAGGGAGAGGTGCCCCAGCATTTT
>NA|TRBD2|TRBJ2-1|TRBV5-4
CASSWGTSAYNEQFF
TGTGCCAGCAGCTGGGGGACTAGCGCCTACAATGAGCAGTTCTTC